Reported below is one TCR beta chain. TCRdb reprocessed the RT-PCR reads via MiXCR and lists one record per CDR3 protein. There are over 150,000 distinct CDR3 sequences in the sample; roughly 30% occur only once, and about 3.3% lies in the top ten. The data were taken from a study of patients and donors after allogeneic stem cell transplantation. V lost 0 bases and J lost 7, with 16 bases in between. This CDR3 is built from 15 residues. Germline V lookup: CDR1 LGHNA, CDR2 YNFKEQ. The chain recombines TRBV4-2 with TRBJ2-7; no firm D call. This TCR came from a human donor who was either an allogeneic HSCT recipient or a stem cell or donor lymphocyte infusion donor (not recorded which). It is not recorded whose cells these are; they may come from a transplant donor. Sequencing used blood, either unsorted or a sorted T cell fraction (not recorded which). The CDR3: CASSQEVQDIGEQYF. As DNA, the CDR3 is TGTGCCAGCAGCCAAGAGGTCCAAGATATCGGTGAGCAGTACTTC.